This T cell receptor beta chain is drawn from a study of CD8+CD57+ T cells in acquired aplastic anemia. CD8+CD57+ cell expansion, shown by flow cytometry, had occurred in the patients selected for sequencing. In all patients, the disease was severe acquired aplastic anemia. Whole-study results and caveats: Common to patients and controls were roughly 30 CD8+ CDR3 sequences.

TCR beta VDJ and CDR3 profiling used genomic DNA as template. Via MiXCR, TCRdb re-called the reads, giving one row per CDR3 protein. In the table there are approximately 130,000 distinct CDR3 sequences, almost 40% of which are singletons. V gave up 3 bases and J gave up 7 bases, with 13 bases separating them. Germline CDR1 SGHDT, CDR2 YYEEEE. The CDR3 sequence is 13 residues long. As regards this clonotype: The antigen remains unidentified.

The TCR was taken from a human donor with aplastic anemia. The chain combines TRBV5-6 with TRBJ1-2; D might be TRBD1 (6 bases). Sequencing input: sorted CD4+, CD8+, or CD8+CD57+ T cells (not recorded which) from PBMCs. CDR3 sequence: CASSSQGSSGYTF. The CDR3 region has the DNA TGTGCCAGCAGCTCACAGGGTTCGAGTGGCTACACCTTC.